This T cell receptor (beta chain) originates from a study of blood T cell repertoires in COVID-19. Germline CDR1 SGHRS, CDR2 YFSETQ. This CDR3 is 13 amino acids long. V lost 5 bases and J 6 bases, leaving 14 bases between the germline ends. Produced via immunoSEQ multiplex PCR; TCRdb's table is partial and in-frame only. Here the sample spans some 170,000 clones, around 80% being singletons. The rearrangement links TRBV5-1 to TRBJ2-5, with a possible D match to TRBD2 (6 bases). The sequence was obtained from a woman aged 80 or over with acute or convalescent COVID-19. Sequencing was carried out using peripheral blood. The CDR3 reads CASRKVGGKTQYF. The CDR3 bases are TGCGCCAGCAGAAAGGTGGGCGGGAAGACCCAGTACTTC. Combining the CDR3 with reference TRBV5-1 and TRBJ2-5 gives the whole variable domain KAGVTQTPRYLIKTRGQQVTLSCSPISGHRSVSWYQQTPGQGLQFLFEYFSETQRNKGNFPGRFSGRQFSNSRSEMNVSTLELGDSALYLCASRKVGGKTQYFGPGTRLLVL.